This TCR beta chain was profiled in a study of cytomegalovirus exposure and HLA in healthy donors. Study-wide background: Samples from HLA-typed donors yielded 85 million to 95 million unique TCRs in an early data release.

As regards this clone: No antigen is known for it.

Germline lookup yields CDR1 MDHEN and CDR2 SYDVKM. The CDR3 loop spans 15 amino acids. J gave up 5 bases and V 3 bases, and 5 bases lay outside the gene matches. General observations from the study: A further, later analysis showed that HLA-associated TCR beta chains (compared with equally common others) were more clonally expanded. According to an earlier analysis, most TCR beta V segments yielded productive rearrangements about 87% or about 30% of the time. Analysis was carried out at a later point, and it linked a missense DCLRE1C variant to TCR beta V- and J-gene trimming.

It was with 60 Vbeta and 13 Jbeta primers that the PCR ran. Clones were sequenced by immunoSEQ multiplex PCR, and TCRdb holds only the in-frame ones, with some missing. The table lists 120,000 to 150,000 clones, under 90% of them singletons. This receptor was obtained from a male donor in good health and CMV-seronegative. The chain is built from TRBV28 and TRBJ1-5; TRBD1 agrees at 9 bases. Sequencing was done on a sample of PBMCs. The CDR3 coding sequence is TGTGCCAGCAGTTTCCAGGGACAGGGATATCAGCCCCAGCATTTT. This sequence encodes CASSFQGQGYQPQHF.